The 27 T cell receptor beta chains below all came from one sample that was sequenced in a study of shared clonotypes between healthy human individuals. Data came from immunoSEQ multiplex PCR; TCRdb stores just in-frame clones and leaves some out. The sample has about 1 million clones; about 70% are singletons. The sequencing sample was made of memory CD4+ T cells sorted from blood. Subset defined: CD45RA-negative fraction. The receptors were sampled from a man aged 18 to 35 in good health.

This chain links TRBV27 with TRBJ2-5; perhaps TRBD2 as D (5 bases). This CDR3 contains 15 residues. V was shortened by 4 bases and J by 5 bases, with 17 bases between the two germline ends. Germline V gene sequence: CDR1 MNHEY, CDR2 SMNVEV (reference sequence). As DNA, the CDR3 is TGTGCCAGCAGTTCGCCCGGACGGGAAAGGGAGACCCAGTACTTC. This translates into CASSSPGRERETQYF.

As concerns this clone: Since a much larger clone is just one base distant, this may be a read error. At the DNA level, this CDR3 is encoded by other sequences in the same sample as well. This chain uses TRBV29-1 with TRBJ1-4, with D perhaps TRBD1 (5 bases). Germline V CDR1 and CDR2: SQVTM, ANQGSEA. The CDR3 sequence is 14 residues long. Trimming cost V 5 bases and J 2 bases, with 12 bases left between them. The CDR3 DNA sequence: TGCAGCGTTTCCACAGGAACGACTAATGAAAAACTGTTTTTT. This gives the protein CSVSTGTTNEKLFF. Drawing the rest from reference TRBV29-1 and TRBJ1-4, the complete variable domain is SAVISQKPSRDICQRGTSLTIQCQVDSQVTMMFWYRQQPGQSLTLIATANQGSEATYESGFVIDKFPISRPNLTFSTLTVSNMSPEDSSIYLCSVSTGTTNEKLFFGSGTQLSVL.

V and J are TRBV5-1 and TRBJ1-2; 9 bases are shared with TRBD1. CDR1 SGHRS and CDR2 YFSETQ come from the germline V gene. Trimming took 5 bases from V and 4 from J; bases not matched to a gene: 15. This CDR3 has 17 amino acids. The CDR3 loop is CASSPITGGESRYGYTF. The CDR3 DNA reads TGCGCCAGCAGTCCAATAACAGGGGGCGAATCTCGCTATGGCTACACCTTC.

This clone was counted a single time. The chain employs TRBV5-4 and TRBJ1-2, with D unresolved. From germline, CDR1 is SGHNT and CDR2 YYREEE (reference sequence). The CDR3 runs to 15 residues. V lost 4 bases and J 8 bases, leaving 21 bases between the germline ends. CDR3 in amino acids: CASSDAGGPFKGYTF. CDR3 DNA sequence: TGTGCCAGCAGCGACGCCGGAGGGCCCTTTAAGGGCTACACCTTC. Based on the CDR3 plus reference TRBV5-4 and TRBJ1-2, the full variable domain is ETGVTQSPTHLIKTRGQQVTLRCSSQSGHNTVSWYQQALGQGPQFIFQYYREEENGRGNFPPRFSGLQFPNYSSELNVNALELDDSALYLCASSDAGGPFKGYTFGSGTRLTVV.

This chain uses TRBV10-1 with TRBJ1-1; TRBD1 is a possible D gene (5 bases). The CDR3 extends over 13 amino acids. From germline, CDR1 is WNHNN and CDR2 SYGVQD (reference sequence). V was shortened by 8 bases and J by 7 bases, with 17 bases between the two germline ends. CDR3: CASGGTPGSEAFF. Written as DNA, the CDR3 is TGCGCCAGCGGAGGGACCCCAGGGAGTGAAGCTTTCTTT.

CDR3 in amino acids: CASSASRSGRAGDTQYF. The DNA for the CDR3 is TGTGCCAGCAGTGCCTCAAGGAGCGGGAGGGCGGGGGATACGCAGTATTTT. J is TRBJ2-3 and V is TRBV25-1, with 10 positions matching TRBD2. Germline V gene lookup returns CDR1 MGHDK and CDR2 SYGVNS. With 4 bases clipped from V and 6 bases from J, the junction kept 13 bases outside the gene matches. The CDR3 totals 17 residues.

This clone has a single count. The chain combines TRBV4-1 with TRBJ2-3; 8 nucleotides agree with TRBD2. The CDR3 contains 16 residues. The germline V gene has CDR1 MGHRA and CDR2 YSYEKL. Trimming took 0 bases from V and 2 from J; bases not matched to a gene: 4. The CDR3 nucleotides read TGCGCCAGCAGCCAAGATAATAGCGGGGTCACAGATACGCAGTATTTT. Its protein product is CASSQDNSGVTDTQYF.

The V gene is TRBV5-1, the J gene TRBJ2-3; D tentatively fits TRBD1 or TRBD2 (5 bases each). The CDR3 is 15 residues long. V was cut by 5 bases and J by 2 bases, with 15 bases left in between. Germline lookup yields CDR1 SGHRS and CDR2 YFSETQ. This chain's CDR3 is CASSPGQTFTDTQYF. CDR3 DNA sequence: TGCGCCAGCAGTCCGGGGCAGACTTTCACAGATACGCAGTATTTT.

In this sample, this clone turned up a few times. Other DNA sequences in the sample encode the same CDR3. This chain links TRBV2 with TRBJ1-1; weak D call: TRBD1 (5 bases). The CDR3 is 11 residues long. V shed 7 bases and J shed 6 bases, with 9 bases lying between them. Germline V lookup: CDR1 SNHLY, CDR2 FYNNEI. The CDR3 coding sequence is TGTGCCAGCACGGGGCGCTCTGAAGCTTTCTTT. It encodes CASTGRSEAFF.

This clone is a singleton in its sample. The chain couples TRBV28 to TRBJ1-2; D unclear. Trimming left V 3 bases short and J 4 bases short, with 12 bases between. From germline, CDR1 is MDHEN and CDR2 SYDVKM. This CDR3 is 14 amino acids long. The CDR3 nucleotides read TGTGCCAGCAGTTTCTCTGACATATCCTATGGCTACACCTTC. The encoded protein is CASSFSDISYGYTF.

The count of this clone is one. CDR3 sequence: CASRMYSGGSYEQYF. The CDR3 DNA is TGTGCCAGCAGGATGTATAGCGGGGGGTCCTACGAGCAGTACTTC. This sequence joins TRBV6-5 and TRBJ2-7, with TRBD2 identical over 10 bases. This CDR3 has 15 amino acids. CDR1 and CDR2 (germline): MNHEY, SVGAGI. The V and J ends lost 6 bases and 1 base, in that order; junction bases with no gene match: 6.

The chain carries TRBV13 and TRBJ2-1, with TRBD1 matching over 10 bases. Germline-derived CDR1 and CDR2 are PRHDT and FYEKMQ (reference sequence). This CDR3 has 19 amino acids. V gave up 3 bases and J gave up 1 base; unmatched junction bases: 12. In DNA form, the CDR3 reads TGTGCCAGCAGCTTGGGCTCATTGGGACAGGGGACTTCCTACAATGAGCAGTTCTTC. Its protein is CASSLGSLGQGTSYNEQFF.

V gene TRBV5-1 combines with J gene TRBJ2-7, with TRBD2 matching 7 bases. CDR1 SGHRS and CDR2 YFSETQ come from the germline V gene. With 4 bases clipped from V and 2 bases from J, the junction kept 6 bases outside the gene matches. CDR3 size: 14 residues. The CDR3 sequence is CASSREGQPYEQYF. In DNA, the CDR3 is TGCGCCAGCAGCAGGGAGGGGCAGCCCTACGAGCAGTACTTC.

The count of this clone is one. The chain couples TRBV15 to TRBJ2-3; D is unresolved. This CDR3 comprises 14 residues. The V gene's germline CDR1 is LNHNV and CDR2 YYDKDF (reference sequence). V was cut by 0 bases and J by 4 bases, with 8 bases left in between. This CDR3 is CATSRDRIADTQYF. As DNA, the CDR3 is TGTGCCACCAGCAGAGATCGCATCGCAGATACGCAGTATTTT.

The V gene is TRBV5-1, the J gene TRBJ1-2; D not certain. V lost 2 bases, J lost 0 bases, and 11 bases lay in between. The CDR3 totals 15 residues. CDR1 and CDR2 from the germline V gene are SGHRS and YFSETQ. The CDR3 spells CASSLYRDPNYGYTF. The CDR3 DNA reads TGCGCCAGCAGCTTATACCGGGATCCTAACTATGGCTACACCTTC.

This chain joins TRBV9 and TRBJ2-7; 9 nucleotides agree with TRBD2. The CDR3 contains 15 residues. Germline loops: CDR1 SGDLS, CDR2 YYNGEE. The V segment lost 0 bases and the J segment 0 bases; nucleotides outside the gene matches: 1. The CDR3 DNA follows: TGTGCCAGCAGCGTAGATAGCGGGAGCTCCTACGAGCAGTACTTC. Translating it yields CASSVDSGSSYEQYF.

The rearrangement links TRBV5-6 to TRBJ1-1; D remains ambiguous. The CDR3 extends over 13 amino acids. Germline values: CDR1 SGHDT, CDR2 YYEEEE. V gave up 1 base and J gave up 5 bases, with 9 bases separating them. The CDR3 loop reads CASSLMRETEAFF. In DNA form, the CDR3 reads TGTGCCAGCAGCTTGATGCGGGAGACTGAAGCTTTCTTT.

V and J are TRBV6-5 and TRBJ2-7, with 8 bases aligning to TRBD1. Germline values: CDR1 MNHEY, CDR2 SVGAGI. This CDR3 comprises 13 residues. Germline trimming cut 6 bases from V and 7 bases from J; bases unmatched to any gene: 8. For the CDR3, the DNA is TGTGCCAGCAGGTGGCAGGGGGCGCGGGAGCAGTACTTC. This encodes CASRWQGAREQYF.

The V call is TRBV7-2, the J call TRBJ2-3; D is unclear. This CDR3 comprises 15 residues. V gave up 2 bases and J gave up 1 base, with 10 bases separating them. From germline, CDR1 is SGHTA and CDR2 FQGNSA. As DNA, the CDR3 is TGTGCCAGCAGCTTATCAGTAGCCCGCACAGATACGCAGTATTTT. Amino acids: CASSLSVARTDTQYF.

This clone was seen a single time. The V gene is TRBV28, the J gene TRBJ2-3; no definite D call. Germline CDR1 and CDR2: MDHEN and SYDVKM. V shed 5 bases and J shed 0 bases, with 12 bases lying between them. This CDR3 is built from 15 residues. CDR3 in amino acids: CASSLPVSSTDTQYF. DNA for the CDR3: TGTGCCAGCAGTCTACCAGTTTCAAGCACAGATACGCAGTATTTT.

The V and J genes are TRBV7-8 and TRBJ1-5; no firm D call. The CDR3 runs 14 residues. V was trimmed by 6 bases and J by 5 bases, leaving 14 bases between them. CDR1 SGHVS and CDR2 FQNEAQ come from the germline V gene. The CDR3 loop reads CASREGQRDQPQHF. DNA of the CDR3: TGTGCCAGCAGGGAAGGGCAGCGAGATCAGCCCCAGCATTTT.

The CDR3, as DNA: TGTGCCACCAGCAGAGATAGCGGGGGGCAATACGAGCAGTACTTC. As protein: CATSRDSGGQYEQYF. The V call is TRBV15, the J call TRBJ2-7; 10 positions match TRBD2. The CDR3 is 15 residues long. V shed 0 bases, J shed 4 bases, and the junction held 3 bases outside the gene matches. Germline loops: CDR1 LNHNV, CDR2 YYDKDF (reference sequence).

This sequence joins TRBV7-2 and TRBJ2-5, with 7 bases that match TRBD1. The germline V gene has CDR1 SGHTA and CDR2 FQGNSA. With V trimmed by 1 base and J by 5 bases, 4 bases remained unmatched. The CDR3 is 14 amino acids. In DNA form, the CDR3 reads TGTGCCAGCAGCTTAGTAGGGACAGCGGAGACCCAGTACTTC. Protein: CASSLVGTAETQYF.

This clone was detected only a few times. This chain links TRBV2 with TRBJ2-5; 13 positions match TRBD2. Germline trimming cut 9 bases from V and 4 bases from J; bases unmatched to any gene: 8. This CDR3 comprises 15 residues. CDR1 is SNHLY and CDR2 is FYNNEI in the germline V gene. CDR3 DNA sequence: TGTGCCAGGGGACTAGCGGGGAGGGTGGGAGAGACCCAGTACTTC. Translating it yields CARGLAGRVGETQYF.

J is TRBJ2-1 and V is TRBV2; D unclear. The ends were cut back, 2 bases at V and 6 bases at J, with 8 bases in the middle. CDR1 is SNHLY and CDR2 is FYNNEI in the germline V gene. This CDR3 region has 13 residues. CDR3 sequence (DNA): TGTGCCAGCAGTGAACAGATGTTCAATGAGCAGTTCTTC. Protein product: CASSEQMFNEQFF.

This clone was recorded only once. A single base separates this from a much larger clone, so it may be a read error. Other DNA variants within this sample encode the same CDR3. The chain links TRBV28 to TRBJ2-7; TRBD2 agrees at 8 bases. This CDR3 has 13 amino acids. The V segment lost 5 bases and the J segment 0 bases; nucleotides outside the gene matches: 0. Germline values: CDR1 MDHEN, CDR2 SYDVKM. In nucleotides, the CDR3 is TGTGCCAGCAGTAGCGGGAGCTCCTACGAGCAGTACTTC. Protein product: CASSSGSSYEQYF.

To note about this clone: At the DNA level, this CDR3 is encoded by other sequences in the same sample as well. CDR3 sequence reads: CASSSQGGTEAFF. The DNA of the CDR3 is TGTGCCAGCAGCTCACAGGGCGGCACTGAAGCTTTCTTT. This chain uses TRBV7-9 with TRBJ1-1; perhaps TRBD1 as D (6 bases). V lost 4 bases to trimming and J lost 4 bases, with 10 bases between them. This CDR3 is 13 amino acids long. Germline V gene sequence: CDR1 SEHNR, CDR2 FQNEAQ (reference sequence).